The sequence of this T cell receptor beta chain was determined in a study of identical twins (dated by TCRdb to between 2015 and 2016). Regarding the study in general: To test whether fetal clonotypes persist, the study used deep sequencing on TCR alpha and beta repertoires from monozygotic twins, unrelated adults of various ages, and cord blood. Replicate twin experiments were performed at different times using different library preparation protocols to rule out contamination. The paper as a whole reports these results and caveats: In monozygotic twins, out-of-frame TCR alpha sharing was systematically underestimated by recombination models, although the models agreed with sharing between unrelated individuals. In beta out-of-frame sequences, excess twin sharing was weaker, because having fewer shared sequences lowered the signal-to-noise ratio. Compared with coincidental sharing between unrelated individuals, out-of-frame TCR alpha sequences shared between twins showed an excess of sequences with low generation probability. Conclusions relied on cross-sectional statistical analysis, since the same donors could not be followed over many years. Abundant cord blood beta clonotypes carried fewer insertions; young adult naive repertoires showed a weaker similar trend, while memory repertoires showed none. Invariant T cells such as MAIT and iNKT could partly confound zero-insertion analyses, although diverse VJ usage argued against such confounding for most clonotypes.

All donors were healthy Caucasians. This clonotype was seen only a few times. The antigen it binds to is not known. Qualities for individual bases were not recorded, and no much larger clone is one base off. The CDR3 contains 15 residues, cysteine and phenylalanine counted. The entry retains the CDR3 DNA only, 45 bases that are in frame from base 1. Libraries were prepared through 5' RACE. TCRdb shows the sequencer as Illumina HiSeq 2000. Template switching introduced a universal primer binding site; the final cDNA contained a unique molecular identifier, enabling accurate counting of TCR cDNA molecules. Specific primers in the conserved constant-segment region were used to synthesize first-strand cDNA for TCR alpha and beta chains. To control for contamination, every cDNA library was double barcoded, receiving both a SMART-Mk sample barcode and Illumina barcodes. TruSeq adapter sequences and Illumina sample barcodes were added in two successive PCR steps. The TCR alpha and beta cDNA libraries were sequenced on the Illumina HiSeq platform using custom primers. Under the source paper's analysis protocol: Raw reads were processed with MiGEC to extract unique molecular identifiers, and MiXCR was used to determine CDR3 positions. Recombination models were inferred per individual with the repgenHMM and IGoR tools using an EM algorithm. The analysis of shared clonotypes was done with the tcR package in R, with sharing normalized by the product of cloneset sizes. Out-of-frame nonproductive sequences were analyzed to study raw recombination free of thymic and clonal selection effects. The public sequencing data were trimmed at Q25 with fastp and processed into clonotypes with MiXCR by TCRdb, which kept only in-frame beta chains. Identical CDR3 proteins give one entry, which carries the most common genes and DNA. The V and J calls and clone size come from TCRdb's table, not from the authors' own analysis. Counted in this sample were approximately 1.8 million distinct CDR3 sequences; about 32% of them appeared once. The ten largest clones capture 0.25% to 0.3% of the sample.

This chain joins TRBV21-1 to TRBJ2-1; TRBD1 is taken as the D call from the table, unchecked against the DNA. TRBV21-1 is a pseudogene locus. The receptor was derived from a newborn girl in good health. Sequencing was carried out using cord blood. The CDR3 region reads CASSNRTAVPNEQFF. DNA sequence: TGTGCCAGCAGCAATCGGACAGCAGTACCCAATGAGCAGTTCTTC.